This TCR beta chain was obtained from a study of identical twins. In the case of this clonotype: Antigen unknown.

Study outcomes and limitations: Beta clonotypes that were abundant in cord blood contained fewer insertions, a pattern absent from memory repertoires. Findings came from cross-sectional statistics, without long-term follow-up of donors. An excess of low generation probability was shown by twin-shared out-of-frame alpha sequences.

The CDR3 runs 16 residues. V was trimmed by 7 bases and J by 3 bases, leaving 18 bases between them. CDR1 and CDR2 (germline): LNHDA, SQIVND (reference sequence). Unique molecular identifiers were in the cDNA, with template-switch universal primer binding. TCRdb used MiXCR to reprocess the 5' RACE reads, holding one entry per CDR3 protein. The table lists roughly 290,000 distinct CDR3 sequences, less than 9% of them singletons. These data are also associated with another study on yellow fever vaccine responses in identical twins.

The sequence was collected from a woman between 18 and 29 years old in good health. Material for sequencing was memory (CD45RO+) T cells sorted from blood. This chain links TRBV19 with TRBJ1-4; D remains unclear. The CDR3 loop is CASIGGGGGSNEKLFF. CDR3 nucleotide sequence: TGTGCCAGTATTGGTGGCGGCGGAGGTTCTAATGAAAAACTGTTTTTT.